A single sample is the source of the 25 T cell receptor beta chains below, sequenced in a study of naive and memory T cell subsets. Both TRBC1 and TRBC2 were covered by a beta constant-region primer of two equimolar oligonucleotides. MiXCR was run by TCRdb on the UMI-ligation and nested PCR reads, yielding one entry per CDR3 protein. The table includes tens of thousands of distinct CDR3 sequences, around 13% detected once. The sample consisted of central memory CD4+ T cells from blood. These receptors were collected from a human donor in good health.

This clonotype was detected a few times. This sequence joins TRBV4-3 and TRBJ2-7, with 9 bases fitting TRBD2. CDR1 is LGHNA, CDR2 YSLEER, per germline. Unmatched junction bases numbered 12, after V lost 1 base and J lost 2 bases. The CDR3 is made up of 18 amino acids. The CDR3 DNA is TGCGCCAGCAGCCAAGTGGCGGGAGGGTCACCTTTCCCCTACGAGCAGTACTTC. Translation: CASSQVAGGSPFPYEQYF.

This clonotype was detected many times. The rearrangement joins TRBV10-3 to TRBJ2-3; 7 nucleotides match TRBD2. From germline, CDR1 is ENHRY and CDR2 SYGVKD. V was pared by 6 bases and J by 4 bases, with 4 bases of the junction left unmatched. The CDR3 has 13 amino acids. The CDR3 DNA is TGTGCCATCAGCTCTAGCGGCGCAGATACGCAGTATTTT. Encoded protein: CAISSSGADTQYF.

V gene TRBV6-1 combines with J gene TRBJ2-7; no clear D. Germline V gene data show CDR1 as MNHNS and CDR2 as SASEGT. This CDR3 is built from 13 residues. V was pared by 8 bases and J by 0 bases, with 11 bases between. The CDR3 nucleotides are TGTGCCAGCGGGGAATCTAGCTCCTACGAGCAGTACTTC. As protein: CASGESSSYEQYF.

V is TRBV29-1 and J is TRBJ2-5; TRBD2 might be the D (6 bases). The CDR3 contains 12 residues. V was trimmed by 7 bases and J by 0 bases, leaving 9 bases between them. Per the germline V gene, CDR1 is SQVTM and CDR2 is ANQGSEA. The CDR3 is CSAREYQETQYF. Written as DNA, the CDR3 is TGCAGCGCCCGGGAGTACCAAGAGACCCAGTACTTC.

J is TRBJ2-1 and V is TRBV12-3 or TRBV12-4, with TRBD1 matching over 9 bases. This CDR3 spans 15 amino acids. Trimming at V came to 1 base and at J to 7 bases, leaving 5 bases not matched to a gene. CDR3 in DNA: TGTGCCAGCAGTTTAGACGTGGGACAGGGTAATGAGCAGTTCTTC. Its protein is CASSLDVGQGNEQFF.

This clonotype has more than one count but fewer than ten. V and J are TRBV9 and TRBJ2-1; TRBD2 matches 9 bases. The CDR3 spans 15 residues. Germline CDR1 is SGDLS and CDR2 is YYNGEE. The J segment lost 8 bases and the V segment lost 4 bases, leaving 10 bases of the junction unmatched. CDR3 nucleotide sequence: TGTGCCAGCAGCCCCGGGGGTAGCGGGGGCTATGAGCAGTTCTTC. It codes for CASSPGGSGGYEQFF.

This clonotype occurred many times. The chain carries TRBV10-3 and TRBJ2-5; TRBD1 agrees at 7 bases. The J segment lost 2 bases and the V segment lost 7 bases, leaving 4 bases of the junction unmatched. Germline V lookup: CDR1 ENHRY, CDR2 SYGVKD. The CDR3 loop spans 13 amino acids. The CDR3 DNA reads as TGTGCCATCAAGGGACAGTTTCAAGAGACCCAGTACTTC. Translating gives CAIKGQFQETQYF.

This clonotype was detected ten times or more. The V gene is TRBV19, the J gene TRBJ2-1, with 9 bases matching TRBD2. The CDR3 length is 14 residues. The trim removed 9 bases at V and 7 bases at J, leaving 10 bases unmatched. The germline CDR1 and CDR2 sequences are LNHDA and SQIVND (reference sequence). CDR3 coding DNA: TGTGCCAGCTCCGTAGCGGGAGCTTCAAATGAGCAGTTCTTC. This sequence encodes CASSVAGASNEQFF.

Only a few counts were recorded for this clonotype. The genes are TRBV28 and TRBJ1-5, with unresolved D. CDR1 is MDHEN and CDR2 is SYDVKM in the germline V gene. CDR3 length: 14 amino acids. With 7 bases removed from V and 0 bases from J, the gap between germline ends came to 10 bases. The CDR3 region is CASNRRVSNQPQHF. The CDR3, as DNA: TGTGCCAGCAATAGGCGGGTTAGCAATCAGCCCCAGCATTTT.

This clonotype was detected a few times. The rearrangement uses TRBV25-1 and TRBJ1-3, with D possibly being TRBD1 (6 bases). V lost 1 base and J lost 2, with 9 bases in between. CDR3 length equals 15 residues. CDR1 and CDR2 (germline): MGHDK, SYGVNS. This CDR3 reads CASSESQGTGNTIYF. The CDR3 coding sequence is TGTGCCAGCAGTGAATCACAGGGCACTGGAAACACCATATATTTT.

Many counts were recorded for this clonotype. The chain couples TRBV6-1 to TRBJ2-3, with 9 bases fitting TRBD2. The germline gives CDR1 MNHNS, CDR2 SASEGT. V trimming: 8 bases; J trimming: 3 bases; junction bases outside the gene matches: 9. CDR3 size: 15 residues. CDR3 in DNA: TGTGCCAGCGTGGATAGCGGGAGAGGGACAGATACGCAGTATTTT. Protein: CASVDSGRGTDTQYF.

The V gene is TRBV2, the J gene TRBJ1-1; no firm D call. Trimming removed 6 bases from V and 6 bases from J, with 11 bases in between. CDR3 length equals 12 residues. Germline loops: CDR1 SNHLY, CDR2 FYNNEI. The CDR3 here is CASSNVGSEAFF. The CDR3 DNA reads as TGTGCCAGCAGCAACGTTGGTTCTGAAGCTTTCTTT.

The chain links TRBV28 to TRBJ2-7; 10 bases agree with TRBD2. The CDR3 runs to 15 residues. The V segment lost 0 bases and the J segment 7 bases; nucleotides outside the gene matches: 6. Germline values: CDR1 MDHEN, CDR2 SYDVKM. This CDR3 is CASSLWSGRALEQYF. CDR3 sequence (DNA): TGTGCCAGCAGTTTATGGAGCGGGAGGGCCCTTGAGCAGTACTTC.

This clonotype was detected only a few times. The chain joins TRBV20-1 to TRBJ1-5, with D hard to call. This CDR3 has 16 residues. Per the germline V gene, CDR1 is DFQATT and CDR2 is SNEGSKA (reference sequence). The V end lost 3 bases, the J end lost 2 bases, and 17 bases lay between the germline ends. The CDR3 bases are TGCAGTGCTAGGTCTGGGTATGGCTTGGGCAATCAGCCCCAGCATTTT. This sequence encodes CSARSGYGLGNQPQHF.

The chain carries TRBV6-2 or TRBV6-3 and TRBJ2-3; D call uncertain. The ends were cut back, 6 bases at V and 5 bases at J, with 9 bases in the middle. CDR3 length equals 12 residues. Germline CDR1 reads MNHEY; CDR2 reads SVGEGT. The CDR3 DNA reads as TGTGCCAGCAGCCCTAGGAAAGATACGCAGTATTTT. This sequence encodes CASSPRKDTQYF.

This chain joins TRBV20-1 and TRBJ2-1; 10 nucleotides agree with TRBD2. The V gene end was trimmed by 1 base and the J gene end by 7 bases; junction bases not matched to a gene: 13. There are 17 residues in the CDR3. Germline CDR1 is DFQATT and CDR2 is SNEGSKA (reference sequence). The CDR3: CSARAPPASGSTNEQFF. The DNA of the CDR3 is TGCAGTGCTAGAGCTCCCCCGGCTAGCGGGAGTACAAATGAGCAGTTCTTC.

The chain links TRBV5-5 to TRBJ2-3, with 9 bases fitting TRBD1. The CDR3 is made up of 16 amino acids. Germline assignment: CDR1 SGHKS and CDR2 YYEKEE (reference sequence). The trim removed 3 bases at V and 6 bases at J, leaving 11 bases unmatched. The CDR3 reads CASSSPGQGIADTQYF. DNA of the CDR3: TGTGCCAGCAGCTCACCGGGACAGGGAATAGCGGATACGCAGTATTTT. The whole variable domain, filled in from reference TRBV5-5 and TRBJ2-3, reads DAGVTQSPTHLIKTRGQQVTLRCSPISGHKSVSWYQQVLGQGPQFIFQYYEKEERGRGNFPDRFSARQFPNYSSELNVNALLLGDSALYLCASSSPGQGIADTQYFGPGTRLTVL.

This clonotype occurred a few times. The rearrangement links TRBV20-1 to TRBJ2-7, with TRBD2 as a possible D gene (6 bases). Germline V CDR1 and CDR2: DFQATT, SNEGSKA (reference sequence). The CDR3 spans 15 residues. Trimming removed 2 bases at V and 6 bases at J, with 20 bases between. CDR3 coding DNA: TGCAGTGCTAGAAAGGAGGGAGGAGGGGTGTTCGAGCAGTACTTC. It yields the protein CSARKEGGGVFEQYF.

The V call is TRBV28, the J call TRBJ2-1; D uncertain. V was trimmed by 3 bases and J by 10 bases, leaving 10 bases between them. The germline gives CDR1 MDHEN, CDR2 SYDVKM. The CDR3 has 12 amino acids. CDR3 protein: CASSLIVREQFF. In DNA form, the CDR3 reads TGTGCCAGCAGTTTGATAGTTAGGGAGCAGTTCTTC.

This clonotype was seen only a few times. The V gene is TRBV11-2, the J gene TRBJ2-1; possibly TRBD2 for D (5 bases). Trimming took 1 base from V and 4 from J, leaving 11 bases between them. The CDR3 is 15 amino acids. The germline CDR1 and CDR2 sequences are SGHAT and FQNNGV. The CDR3 region has the DNA TGTGCCAGCAGCTTAGCGGGATACATTTACAATGAGCAGTTCTTC. The encoded protein is CASSLAGYIYNEQFF.

Points on this clonotype: Since a much larger clone is just one base distant, this may be a read error. It is likely a read error, because the conserved phenylalanine at the end of the CDR3 is missing. The J gene is TRBJ2-3, the V gene TRBV18; D unclear. Germline CDR1 and CDR2: KGHSH and LQKENI. The CDR3 runs to 15 residues. V was cut by 6 bases and J by 2 bases, with 15 bases left in between. The CDR3 nucleotides are TGTGCCAGCTCTGATCTGGGTCTCTCCACAGATACGCAGTATTTA. Translating it yields CASSDLGLSTDTQYL.

The chain couples TRBV6-9 to TRBJ2-3; 10 bases line up with TRBD2. V was pared by 4 bases and J by 0 bases, with 13 bases of the junction left unmatched. Germline CDR1 MNHGY, CDR2 SVAAGI. The CDR3 is 19 residues long. CDR3 protein: CASSCHQQGLAASTDTQYF. As DNA, the CDR3 is TGTGCCAGCAGTTGTCACCAACAAGGACTAGCGGCTAGCACAGATACGCAGTATTTT.

This clonotype occurred a few times. J is TRBJ2-7 and V is TRBV7-8; D remains ambiguous. V dropped 4 bases and J dropped 4 bases, with 14 bases sitting between them. The CDR3 sequence is 14 residues long. Germline values: CDR1 SGHVS, CDR2 FQNEAQ. CDR3 protein: CASSSYTLRYEQYF. The CDR3 nucleotides read TGTGCCAGCAGCTCCTACACCCTCCGTTACGAGCAGTACTTC. The full variable domain, with the rest looked up from reference TRBV7-8 and TRBJ2-7, is GAGVSQSPRYKVAKRGQDVALRCDPISGHVSLFWYQQALGQGPEFLTYFQNEAQLDKSGLPSDRFFAERPEGSVSTLKIQRTQQEDSAVYLCASSSYTLRYEQYFGPGTRLTVT.

The chain combines TRBV11-2 with TRBJ2-7; 13 bases line up with TRBD2. J was trimmed by 4 bases and V by 4 bases; bases with no gene match: 7. The CDR3 runs 16 residues. Per the germline V gene, CDR1 is SGHAT and CDR2 is FQNNGV. The CDR3 DNA sequence: TGTGCCAGCAGCTCAGCTCCGGGACTAGCGGGATACGAGCAGTACTTC. It encodes CASSSAPGLAGYEQYF. The full variable domain, in which reference TRBV11-2 and TRBJ2-7 provide the parts outside the CDR3, is EAGVAQSPRYKIIEKRQSVAFWCNPISGHATLYWYQQILGQGPKLLIQFQNNGVVDDSQLPKDRFSAERLKGVDSTLKIQPAKLEDSAVYLCASSSAPGLAGYEQYFGPGTRLTVT.

The CDR3 DNA sequence: TGTGCCAGCCGGCCCAGGGGGCTCGAAAATCAGCCCCAGCATTTT. It codes for CASRPRGLENQPQHF. The rearrangement uses TRBV2 and TRBJ1-5; 8 bases fit TRBD1. Germline V gene sequence: CDR1 SNHLY, CDR2 FYNNEI. The CDR3 runs to 15 residues. V lost 8 bases and J lost 4; bases outside the gene matches: 10.